These 30 T cell receptor beta chains share one sample of origin, sequenced in a study of T cells in Graves' hyperthyroidism and ophthalmopathy. Amplified regions were TCR beta CDR3 sequences from RNA transcripts. Carried out on the TCR CDR3, a first-round RT-PCR used the HTBI primer set. TCRdb reanalysed the multiplex PCR reads using MiXCR and keeps one entry per CDR3 protein. Among 350,000 to 400,000 distinct CDR3 sequences listed, roughly 20% were seen once. Sequenced: blood. The receptors derive from a man aged 18 to 29 with Graves' ophthalmopathy.

This clonotype was counted many times. The V and J genes are TRBV12-3 or TRBV12-4 and TRBJ1-1; D remains unclear. There are 15 residues in the CDR3. Trimming cost V 1 base and J 8 bases, with 17 bases left between them. CDR3 sequence (DNA): TGTGCCAGCAGTTTAGAAGGTGAAGGGAGCTTGGAAGCTTTCTTT. Amino acid sequence: CASSLEGEGSLEAFF.

The table lists this clonotype with many counts. V is TRBV6-1 and J is TRBJ2-7; D gene uncertain. CDR3 length: 13 amino acids. The germline V gene has CDR1 MNHNS and CDR2 SASEGT. With 5 bases removed from V and 7 bases from J, the gap between germline ends came to 15 bases. CDR3 nucleotide sequence: TGTGCCAGCAGTTCCCGGGCACCCCTAGAGCAGTACTTC. It is translated as CASSSRAPLEQYF.

This clonotype occurred once. The CDR3 loop reads CASSVGYTNYGYTF. CDR3 DNA: TGTGCCAGCAGCGTAGGTTACACCAACTATGGCTACACCTTC. V and J are TRBV9 and TRBJ1-2; D unresolved. V dropped 0 bases and J dropped 2 bases, with 8 bases sitting between them. This CDR3 contains 14 residues. The germline V gene encodes CDR1 SGDLS and CDR2 YYNGEE.

This clonotype was observed a handful of times. This chain joins TRBV6-1 and TRBJ1-2; 7 nucleotides align to TRBD1. The CDR3 runs 15 residues. The J segment lost 7 bases and the V segment lost 3 bases, leaving 11 bases of the junction unmatched. The V gene's germline CDR1 is MNHNS and CDR2 SASEGT. CDR3 nucleotides: TGTGCCAGCAGTGAGAACGACAGGGTGTCGGGTGGCTACACCTTC. Translated: CASSENDRVSGGYTF.

This clonotype was seen a few times. The chain recombines TRBV20-1 with TRBJ2-7, with 10 bases aligning to TRBD1. The germline gives CDR1 DFQATT, CDR2 SNEGSKA (reference sequence). The V segment lost 6 bases and the J segment 3 bases; nucleotides outside the gene matches: 8. The CDR3 sequence is 14 residues long. The CDR3, as DNA: TGCAGTGCCAACGACGGGACAGGGGACTACGAGCAGTACTTC. Protein product: CSANDGTGDYEQYF.

This clonotype came up many times. The chain is built from TRBV2 and TRBJ2-5, with 9 bases lining up with TRBD2. Germline CDR1 and CDR2: SNHLY and FYNNEI. There are 16 residues in the CDR3. The junction had 8 bases not matched to a gene; V was cut back by 1 base and J by 5 bases. The CDR3 sequence: CASSEDGGGAGETQYF. The CDR3, as DNA: TGTGCCAGCAGTGAAGATGGCGGGGGGGCCGGGGAGACCCAGTACTTC.

In regard to this clonotype: Here the CDR3 omits its conserved ending phenylalanine or tryptophan, so a read error is the likely source. The rearrangement links TRBV7-6 to TRBJ2-7, with TRBD2 identical over 7 bases. This CDR3 is built from 12 residues. Trimming took 5 bases from V and 5 from J; bases not matched to a gene: 3. From germline, CDR1 is SGHVS and CDR2 FNYEAQ. The DNA for the CDR3 is TGTGCCAGCAGCCCCCTAGCGGACGAGCAGTACCTC. It encodes CASSPLADEQYL.

Regarding this clonotype: A junction end diverges from the germline sequence, so it may reflect a read error. V usage is TRBV2 and J usage is TRBJ2-3; D gene uncertain. CDR3 size: 12 residues. Per germline, CDR1 SNHLY and CDR2 FYNNEI. The CDR3 nucleotides are TGTGCCATCAGTGAGTCTACAGATACGCAGTATTTT. Its protein is CAISESTDTQYF.

This clonotype was recorded a few times. The J gene is TRBJ1-5, the V gene TRBV10-3; unclear D gene. The CDR3 contains 15 residues. V lost 0 bases and J lost 11, with 17 bases in between. Germline V gives CDR1 ENHRY, CDR2 SYGVKD. Here the CDR3 DNA reads TGTGCCATCAGTGAGTCGACGGAATCGCTCACGTCCCAGCATTTT. Encoded protein: CAISESTESLTSQHF.

Only a few counts were recorded for this clonotype. V is TRBV28 and J is TRBJ2-1; D assignment may be TRBD1 or TRBD2 (5 bases each). CDR1 and CDR2 from the germline V gene are MDHEN and SYDVKM. The CDR3 runs 13 residues. The V end was cut by 7 bases, the J end by 5 bases, with 12 bases between. CDR3 in DNA: TGTGCCAGCACTAAACGGGGCCACAATGAGCAGTTCTTC. Its translation: CASTKRGHNEQFF.

The chain recombines TRBV30 with TRBJ2-6; 7 bases line up with TRBD1. Unmatched junction bases numbered 2, after V lost 4 bases and J lost 2 bases. Per germline, CDR1 GTSNPN and CDR2 SVGIG (reference sequence). The CDR3 has 14 residues. CDR3 protein: CAWITGAGANVLTF. For the CDR3, the DNA is TGTGCCTGGATAACAGGGGCTGGGGCCAACGTCCTGACTTTC.

The chain uses TRBV5-4 and TRBJ2-1; 11 bases match TRBD2. V trimming: 4 bases; J trimming: 4 bases; junction bases outside the gene matches: 7. Germline V gives CDR1 SGHNT, CDR2 YYREEE (reference sequence). The CDR3 is made up of 16 amino acids. For the CDR3, the DNA is TGTGCCAGCAGCACCGGGACTAGCGGTCTGTACAATGAGCAGTTCTTC. Its protein is CASSTGTSGLYNEQFF.

The rearrangement uses TRBV5-5 and TRBJ2-3, with D hard to call. CDR3 length: 15 residues. Trimming took off 1 base at V and 3 bases at J, with 12 bases between the two ends. Looked up from germline, CDR1 is SGHKS and CDR2 is YYEKEE (reference sequence). In DNA, the CDR3 is TGTGCCAGCAGCTTGACCCAGGAGTTTACAGATACGCAGTATTTT. Amino acids: CASSLTQEFTDTQYF.

This clonotype has a handful of counts. The V and J genes are TRBV6-2 or TRBV6-3 and TRBJ2-5; D may correspond to TRBD1 or TRBD2 (7 bases each). Germline loops: CDR1 MNHEY, CDR2 SVGEGT. Trimming stripped 4 bases from V and 5 bases from J, with 17 bases between. This CDR3 is 15 amino acids long. CDR3 nucleotides: TGTGCCAGCAGTTCCCTTACAGGGGAGGGGGAGACCCAGTACTTC. Translating it yields CASSSLTGEGETQYF.

This clonotype came up many times. This chain links TRBV9 with TRBJ1-4; tentatively, D is TRBD1 (5 bases). There are 16 residues in the CDR3. Germline V lookup: CDR1 SGDLS, CDR2 YYNGEE. Trimming removed 3 bases at V and 3 bases at J, with 15 bases between. The CDR3 DNA follows: TGTGCCAGCAGCGACCGGGAGACGGGGCCTAATGAAAAACTGTTTTTT. It specifies CASSDRETGPNEKLFF.

The V gene is TRBV20-1, the J gene TRBJ1-3; a possible D gene is TRBD1 (6 bases). CDR1 is DFQATT, CDR2 SNEGSKA, per germline (reference sequence). This CDR3 region has 14 residues. DNA for the CDR3: TGCAGGGCAGACGGGGCCCAGGGGGGAAACACCATATATTTT. It codes for CRADGAQGGNTIYF.

This clonotype was recorded a few times. J is TRBJ2-7 and V is TRBV9; perhaps TRBD1 as D (7 bases). Germline V gene sequence: CDR1 SGDLS, CDR2 YYNGEE. V lost 2 bases and J 5 bases, leaving 11 bases between the germline ends. The length of the CDR3 is 13 residues. CDR3 nucleotide sequence: TGTGCCAGCAGCGTGGAGGGGGCAGACGAGCAGTACTTC. Its translation is CASSVEGADEQYF.

The rearrangement links TRBV12-3 or TRBV12-4 to TRBJ2-3; D not certain. The length of the CDR3 is 14 residues. Trimming took off 3 bases at V and 7 bases at J, with 14 bases between the two ends. CDR3 sequence reads: CASSFSGSGHTQYF. CDR3 DNA: TGTGCCAGCAGTTTTTCGGGCTCCGGGCATACGCAGTATTTT.

This clonotype was counted a few times. V usage is TRBV6-1 and J usage is TRBJ2-3, with a possible D match to TRBD2 (6 bases). This CDR3 has 16 residues. V was pared by 4 bases and J by 4 bases, with 18 bases between. The germline CDR1 and CDR2 sequences are MNHNS and SASEGT. In nucleotides, the CDR3 is TGTGCCAGCAGTGCCAATAGCGGTTCAGTGGCAGATACGCAGTATTTT. It specifies CASSANSGSVADTQYF.

This clonotype was seen a handful of times. V is TRBV28 and J is TRBJ1-2; 8 bases agree with TRBD1. Germline V gene lookup returns CDR1 MDHEN and CDR2 SYDVKM. This CDR3 is 14 amino acids long. V was clipped by 2 bases and J by 7 bases; unmatched bases: 6. The DNA for the CDR3 is TGTGCCAGCAGTTTAGCACCAGGACAGGGTGGCTACACCTTC. Translation gives CASSLAPGQGGYTF.

This clonotype appeared many times. V usage is TRBV20-1 and J usage is TRBJ2-5; 8 bases map to TRBD2. CDR3 size: 13 residues. Germline V gene lookup returns CDR1 DFQATT and CDR2 SNEGSKA (reference sequence). After removal of 4 bases from V and 1 base from J, the junction contained 2 bases not matched to a gene. The CDR3 region is CSATGGGQETQYF. The CDR3 DNA sequence: TGCAGTGCTACCGGGGGGGGCCAAGAGACCCAGTACTTC.

This clonotype was detected ten times or more. The genes are TRBV20-1 and TRBJ2-7, with a possible D match to TRBD1 (6 bases). Trimming pared 6 bases from V and 0 bases from J, leaving 12 bases between. Looked up from germline, CDR1 is DFQATT and CDR2 is SNEGSKA (reference sequence). This CDR3 comprises 13 residues. The CDR3 sequence: CSASGHNSYEQYF. CDR3 nucleotides: TGCAGTGCCTCGGGACATAACTCCTACGAGCAGTACTTC.

This chain links TRBV7-9 with TRBJ2-7, with TRBD2 identical over 11 bases. Looked up from germline, CDR1 is SEHNR and CDR2 is FQNEAQ (reference sequence). This CDR3 is 16 amino acids long. V trimming: 6 bases; J trimming: 4 bases; junction bases outside the gene matches: 11. CDR3 protein: CASSRDSSGGRYEQYF. CDR3 DNA sequence: TGTGCCAGCAGTCGGGACTCTAGCGGGGGGCGATACGAGCAGTACTTC.

The chain employs TRBV12-3 or TRBV12-4 and TRBJ1-5; D possibly corresponds to TRBD1 (5 bases). The germline V and J ends were trimmed by 3 bases and 2 bases, with 8 bases remaining between them. The length of the CDR3 is 14 residues. CDR3 in amino acids: CASSLGPGNQPQHF. The CDR3 region has the DNA TGTGCCAGCAGTTTGGGGCCGGGCAATCAGCCCCAGCATTTT.

This clonotype was detected many times. The chain couples TRBV2 to TRBJ2-1; D is tentatively TRBD1 or TRBD2 (6 bases each). Germline lookup yields CDR1 SNHLY and CDR2 FYNNEI. This CDR3 spans 13 amino acids. Trimming pared 3 bases from V and 9 bases from J, leaving 12 bases between. CDR3 in amino acids: CASSDQGRGEQFF. The CDR3 bases are TGTGCCAGCAGTGACCAGGGGCGGGGTGAGCAGTTCTTC.

The chain has TRBV20-1 and TRBJ1-1, with TRBD1 matching over 11 bases. The trim removed 5 bases at V and 0 bases at J, leaving 5 bases unmatched. The germline gives CDR1 DFQATT, CDR2 SNEGSKA (reference sequence). There are 15 residues in the CDR3. CDR3 nucleotide sequence: TGCAGTGCTCCCGGACAGGGGGCATTGAACACTGAAGCTTTCTTT. Amino acid sequence: CSAPGQGALNTEAFF.

As DNA, the CDR3 is TGTGCCAGCAGCACCCCCGGGACCGCAGTAATTAGCTCCTACAATGAGCAGTTCTTC. This codes for CASSTPGTAVISSYNEQFF. This chain links TRBV13 with TRBJ2-1; D tentatively fits TRBD1 or TRBD2 (5 bases each). V was trimmed by 5 bases and J by 0 bases, leaving 23 bases between them. Looked up from germline, CDR1 is PRHDT and CDR2 is FYEKMQ (reference sequence). The CDR3 runs to 19 residues.

This clonotype was seen repeatedly, ten times or more. The chain combines TRBV9 with TRBJ1-2; D may be TRBD1 (5 bases). V was clipped by 4 bases and J by 8 bases, with 15 bases between them. The CDR3 has 13 residues. The germline V gene encodes CDR1 SGDLS and CDR2 YYNGEE. CDR3: CASSPGTREGYTF. In DNA, the CDR3 is TGTGCCAGCAGCCCCGGGACGCGGGAAGGCTACACCTTC. The whole variable domain, filled in from reference TRBV9 and TRBJ1-2, reads DSGVTQTPKHLITATGQRVTLRCSPRSGDLSVYWYQQSLDQGLQFLIQYYNGEERAKGNILERFSAQQFPDLHSELNLSSLELGDSALYFCASSPGTREGYTFGSGTRLTVV.

This chain joins TRBV3-1 and TRBJ2-2; 7 positions match TRBD2. This CDR3 spans 15 amino acids. Germline values: CDR1 LGHDT, CDR2 YNNKEL (reference sequence). With V trimmed by 9 bases and J by 4 bases, 11 bases remained unmatched. CDR3 coding DNA: TGTGCCAGTGGAGGGAGGGGAGGCAGCACCGGGGAGCTGTTTTTT. Translated: CASGGRGGSTGELFF.

The chain uses TRBV5-1 and TRBJ2-7, with D maybe TRBD2 (5 bases). Germline V CDR1 and CDR2: SGHRS, YFSETQ. There are 15 residues in the CDR3. Between the trimmed V and J ends, which lost 4 bases and 4 bases, there was a span of 18 bases. CDR3 in DNA: TGCGCCAGCAGCCCGGAGGCCTCTCCGGGGTACGAGCAGTACTTC. Translated: CASSPEASPGYEQYF.